This TCR beta chain was captured in a study of blood T cell repertoires in COVID-19. This CDR3 is 14 amino acids long. The J segment lost 7 bases and the V segment lost 3 bases, leaving 8 bases of the junction unmatched. CDR1 is MGHRA, CDR2 YSYEKL, per germline. Clones were sequenced by immunoSEQ multiplex PCR, and TCRdb holds only the in-frame ones, with some missing. The sample holds 350,000 to 450,000 clones, around 84% seen once. The material sequenced was peripheral blood. This receptor was taken from a human donor in a cohort sampled during active COVID-19. V is TRBV4-1 and J is TRBJ2-5, with 7 bases that match TRBD2. The CDR3, as DNA: TGCGCCAGCAGCCACCCGGGAGGACTGGGGACCCAGTACTTC. It yields the protein CASSHPGGLGTQYF.